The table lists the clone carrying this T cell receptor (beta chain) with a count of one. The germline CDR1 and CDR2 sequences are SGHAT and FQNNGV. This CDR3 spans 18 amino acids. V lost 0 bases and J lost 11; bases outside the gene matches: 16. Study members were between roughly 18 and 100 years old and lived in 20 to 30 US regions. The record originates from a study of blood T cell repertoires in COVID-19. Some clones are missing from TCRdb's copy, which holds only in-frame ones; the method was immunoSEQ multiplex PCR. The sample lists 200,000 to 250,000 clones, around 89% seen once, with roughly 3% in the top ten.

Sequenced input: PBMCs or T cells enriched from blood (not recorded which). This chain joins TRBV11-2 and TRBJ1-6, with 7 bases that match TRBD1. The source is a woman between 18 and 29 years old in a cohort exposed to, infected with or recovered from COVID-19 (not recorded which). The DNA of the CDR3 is TGTGCCAGCAGCTTAGATTGGAAGACAGGGTTGTCGATCCCACCCCTCCACTTT. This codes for CASSLDWKTGLSIPPLHF.